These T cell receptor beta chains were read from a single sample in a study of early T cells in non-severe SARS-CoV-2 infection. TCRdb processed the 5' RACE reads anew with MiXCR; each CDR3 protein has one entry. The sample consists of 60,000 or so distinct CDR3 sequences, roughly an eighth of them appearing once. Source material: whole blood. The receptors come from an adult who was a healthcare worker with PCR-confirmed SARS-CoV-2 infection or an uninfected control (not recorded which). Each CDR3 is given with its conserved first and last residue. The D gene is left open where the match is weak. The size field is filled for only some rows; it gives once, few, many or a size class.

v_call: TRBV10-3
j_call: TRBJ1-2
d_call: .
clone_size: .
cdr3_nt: TGTGCCATCAGTGAAGTAAAGAATCCAGGGTACACCTTC
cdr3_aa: CAISEVKNPGYTF

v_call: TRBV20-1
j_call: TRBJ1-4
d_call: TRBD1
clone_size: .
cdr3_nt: TGCAGTGCTGGGATCAGGGGGCGTCTTAATGAAAAACTGTTTTTT
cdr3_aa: CSAGIRGRLNEKLFF

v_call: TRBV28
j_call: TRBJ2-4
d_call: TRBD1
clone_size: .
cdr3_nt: TGTGCCAGCAGTTCTACAGGGGAAGGGGCCAAAAACATTCAGTACTTC
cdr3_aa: CASSSTGEGAKNIQYF

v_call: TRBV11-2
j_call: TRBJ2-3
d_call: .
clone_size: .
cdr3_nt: TGTGCCAGCAGCTTAGACCTAAGCACAGATACGCAGTATTTT
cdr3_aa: CASSLDLSTDTQYF

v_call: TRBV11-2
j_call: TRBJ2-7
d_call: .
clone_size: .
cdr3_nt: TGTGCCAGCAGCTTACAGTGGGGTAGCGAAATCTACGAGCAGTACTTC
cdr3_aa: CASSLQWGSEIYEQYF

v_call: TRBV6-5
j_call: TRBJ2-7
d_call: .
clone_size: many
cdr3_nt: TGTGCCAGCAGAGAACAGGTCCTGGTGGACGAGCAGTACTTC
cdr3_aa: CASREQVLVDEQYF

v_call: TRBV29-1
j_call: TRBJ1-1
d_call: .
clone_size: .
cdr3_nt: TGCAGCGTTGGTTTGGGCACTGAAGCTTTCTTT
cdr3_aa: CSVGLGTEAFF

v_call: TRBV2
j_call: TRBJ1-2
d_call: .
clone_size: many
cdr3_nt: TGTGCCAGCAGTGGGACAGAGTATGGCTACACCTTC
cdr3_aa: CASSGTEYGYTF

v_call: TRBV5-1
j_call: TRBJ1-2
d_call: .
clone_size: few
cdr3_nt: TGCGCCAGCAGCTTGTTGGGAGTCGGAGGCTACACCTTC
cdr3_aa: CASSLLGVGGYTF

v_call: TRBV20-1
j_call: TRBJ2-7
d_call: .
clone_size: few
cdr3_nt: TGCAGTGCTAGAGATCCCTCGCAGTCCTACGAGCAGTACTTC
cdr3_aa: CSARDPSQSYEQYF

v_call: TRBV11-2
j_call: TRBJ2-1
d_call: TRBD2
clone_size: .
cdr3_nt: TGTGCCAGCCAGGGCGGACTAGCGGGAGGGCATAGGGTAAAAAACAATGAGCAGTTCTTC
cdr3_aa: CASQGGLAGGHRVKNNEQFF

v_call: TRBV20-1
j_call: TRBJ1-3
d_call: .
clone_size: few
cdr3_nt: TGCAGTGCTCTTGGGGGCATTACGGGGTCAGGTGGAAACACCATATATTTT
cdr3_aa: CSALGGITGSGGNTIYF

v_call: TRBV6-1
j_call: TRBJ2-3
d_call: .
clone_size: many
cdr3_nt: TGTGCCAGCAGTGAAGCAGAGGTCCAGCCGCAGTATTTT
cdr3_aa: CASSEAEVQPQYF

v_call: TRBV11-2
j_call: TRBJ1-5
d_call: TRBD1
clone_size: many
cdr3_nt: TGTGCCAGCAGCTCGGACAGGGAAGGATGGCGACAGCCCCAGCATTTT
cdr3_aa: CASSSDREGWRQPQHF

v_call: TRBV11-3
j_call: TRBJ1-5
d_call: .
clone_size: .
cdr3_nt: TGTGCCAGTCCAGGGGGCAATCAGCCCCAGCATTTT
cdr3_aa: CASPGGNQPQHF

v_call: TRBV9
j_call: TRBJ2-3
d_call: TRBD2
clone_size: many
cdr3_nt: TGTGCCAGCAGCCAGACTAGCGGGAGGGCCGTGAGCACAGATACGCAGTATTTT
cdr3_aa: CASSQTSGRAVSTDTQYF

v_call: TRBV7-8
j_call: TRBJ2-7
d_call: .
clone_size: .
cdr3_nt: TGTGCCAGCAGCTTATCTTTGAGGGGCCACGAGCAGTACTTC
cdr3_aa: CASSLSLRGHEQYF

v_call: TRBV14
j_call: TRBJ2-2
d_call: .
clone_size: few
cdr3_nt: TGTGCCAGCAGCAAAGGCTTGGTCACCGGGGAGCTGTTTTTT
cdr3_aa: CASSKGLVTGELFF

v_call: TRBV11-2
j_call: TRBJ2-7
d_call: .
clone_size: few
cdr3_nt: TGTGCCAGCAGCTTTTATGGCGGGGTCGACGAGCAGTACTTC
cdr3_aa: CASSFYGGVDEQYF

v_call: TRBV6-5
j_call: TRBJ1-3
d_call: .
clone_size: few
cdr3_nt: TGTGCCAGCAGTTACTCGATCCAGGGGCGAGGGTCTGGAAACACCATATATTTT
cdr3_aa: CASSYSIQGRGSGNTIYF

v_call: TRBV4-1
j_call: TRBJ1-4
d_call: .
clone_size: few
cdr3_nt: TGCGCCAGCAGCCAAGGGACCTTAGCAACTAATGAAAAACTGTTTTTT
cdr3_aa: CASSQGTLATNEKLFF

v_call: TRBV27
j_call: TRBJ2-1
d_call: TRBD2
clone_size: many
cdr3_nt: TGTGCCAGCAGTTTCCGAGCGGGGGGCTGGGATGAGCAGTTCTTC
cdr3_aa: CASSFRAGGWDEQFF

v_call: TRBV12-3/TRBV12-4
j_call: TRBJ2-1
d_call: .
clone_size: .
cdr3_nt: TGTGGATCGGGGACGACGAACTCCTACAATGAGCAGTTCTTC
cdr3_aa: CGSGTTNSYNEQFF